Listed here are 27 T cell receptor beta chains from one sample, sequenced in a study of Ad26.COV2.S vaccination and SARS-CoV-2 variants. As to treatment: 15 to 20 received Ad26.COV2.S at low or high dose, single or two shots; about 5 received placebo; per-sample allocation not given. The samples date from day 63 after the first vaccine or placebo injection. This table comes from immunoSEQ multiplex PCR, and its TCRdb copy is limited to in-frame clones, with some not included. The table has hundreds of thousands of clones, approximately 90% seen once; the top ten hold about 1.6%. Material: peripheral blood, obtained in a trial of Ad26.COV2.S vaccine versus placebo. The receptors here all came from a person between 18 and 59 years old who received the Ad26.COV2.S COVID-19 vaccine or a placebo.

This chain connects TRBV21-1 to TRBJ2-1; the table names TRBD2, a call not compared with the DNA. TRBV21-1 is deemed a pseudogene. The CDR3 runs to 18 residues. The CDR3 region is CASSKVWRGIRGYNEQFF. CDR3 nucleotide sequence: TGTGCCAGCAGCAAAGTTTGGAGGGGAATTCGCGGGTATAATGAGCAGTTCTTC.

This clone occurred once. The chain couples TRBV7-9 to TRBJ2-3, with 10 bases lining up with TRBD1. J lost 5 bases, V lost 5 bases, and 7 bases had no gene match. The germline V gene has CDR1 SEHNR and CDR2 FQNEAQ (reference sequence). CDR3 size: 15 residues. CDR3 sequence reads: CASSQGQGFQDTQYF. The CDR3 DNA follows: TGTGCCAGCAGCCAGGGACAGGGGTTTCAAGATACGCAGTATTTT.

The rearrangement uses TRBV18 and TRBJ2-5; 8 positions match TRBD1. Trimming at V came to 3 bases and at J to 2 bases, leaving 8 bases not matched to a gene. Germline assignment: CDR1 KGHSH and CDR2 LQKENI. This CDR3 has 16 residues. The CDR3 region has the DNA TGTGCCAGCTCACCGAAACCAGGGGGCAGGCAAGAGACCCAGTACTTC. It specifies CASSPKPGGRQETQYF.

For this clone: The same CDR3 is also encoded by other DNA sequences in this sample. This chain links TRBV28 with TRBJ1-2; no definite D call. The CDR3 loop spans 13 amino acids. CDR1 MDHEN and CDR2 SYDVKM come from the germline V gene. Trimming took off 2 bases at V and 0 bases at J, with 4 bases between the two ends. The CDR3 DNA reads TGTGCCAGCAGTTTAGGGCCTAACTATGGCTACACCTTC. This translates into CASSLGPNYGYTF.

The chain carries TRBV18 and TRBJ2-5; D unresolved. In germline, CDR1 is KGHSH, CDR2 LQKENI. Between the trimmed V and J ends, which lost 8 bases and 2 bases, there was a span of 9 bases. The CDR3 loop spans 12 amino acids. The CDR3 protein is CASAHEQETQYF. The CDR3 coding sequence is TGTGCCAGCGCCCACGAGCAAGAGACCCAGTACTTC.

The V call is TRBV7-6, the J call TRBJ2-7; maybe TRBD2 (7 bases). The CDR3 length is 17 residues. Germline CDR1 and CDR2: SGHVS and FNYEAQ. The ends were cut back, 1 base at V and 0 bases at J, with 16 bases in the middle. CDR3 protein: CASSLEVAGAGSYEQYF. CDR3 in DNA: TGTGCCAGCAGCTTAGAGGTTGCGGGGGCCGGCTCCTACGAGCAGTACTTC.

This CDR3 is CAWSGFSRGGSHSTDTQYF. The CDR3 DNA is TGTGCCTGGAGTGGATTTTCGCGGGGGGGCTCTCATAGCACAGATACGCAGTATTTT. The V and J genes are TRBV30 and TRBJ2-3; 9 bases are shared with TRBD2. The V gene end was trimmed by 1 base and the J gene end by 0 bases; junction bases not matched to a gene: 14. This CDR3 is 19 amino acids long. Germline V gene lookup returns CDR1 GTSNPN and CDR2 SVGIG (reference sequence).

The rearrangement joins TRBV24-1 to TRBJ1-5; possibly TRBD1 for D (5 bases). CDR1 is KGHDR and CDR2 is SFDVKD in the germline V gene. This CDR3 spans 16 amino acids. The V gene lost 1 base and the J gene lost 3 bases, with 12 bases spanning the gap. The CDR3 coding sequence is TGTGCCACCAGTGATTTCTCGGGACCCGACAATCAGCCCCAGCATTTT. Protein: CATSDFSGPDNQPQHF.

The V gene is TRBV7-9, the J gene TRBJ2-1, with TRBD1 matching 9 bases. The CDR3 totals 15 residues. After removal of 5 bases from V and 7 bases from J, the junction contained 9 bases not matched to a gene. Germline CDR1 is SEHNR and CDR2 is FQNEAQ (reference sequence). The CDR3 DNA reads as TGTGCCAGCAGCCCCGCAGGGACAGGGTATAATGAGCAGTTCTTC. It specifies CASSPAGTGYNEQFF.

The chain is built from TRBV30 and TRBJ2-1; D is possibly TRBD2 (5 bases). Trimming shortened V by 6 bases and J by 6 bases, and 12 bases separated the two germline ends. This CDR3 region has 12 residues. Germline V gene sequence: CDR1 GTSNPN, CDR2 SVGIG (reference sequence). This CDR3 reads CACGLAFNEQFF. CDR3 sequence (DNA): TGTGCCTGCGGGCTAGCCTTCAATGAGCAGTTCTTC. Using reference TRBV30 and TRBJ2-1 for the parts outside the CDR3, the full variable domain is SQTIHQWPATLVQPVGSPLSLECTVEGTSNPNLYWYRQAAGRGLQLLFYSVGIGQISSEVPQNLSASRPQDRQFILSSKKLLLSDSGFYLCACGLAFNEQFFGPGTRLTVL.

The chain carries TRBV10-1 and TRBJ2-7; no definite D call. V lost 0 bases and J lost 2, with 5 bases in between. Germline CDR1 and CDR2: WNHNN and SYGVQD (reference sequence). The CDR3 runs 13 residues. DNA for the CDR3: TGCGCCAGCAGTGAGTCTCCGACCTACGAGCAGTACTTC. It encodes CASSESPTYEQYF.

CDR3 region: CASSYFRLQGEEEKLFF. CDR3 nucleotides: TGTGCCAGCAGTTACTTTCGATTACAGGGGGAGGAAGAAAAACTGTTTTTT. The chain joins TRBV6-2 or TRBV6-3 to TRBJ1-4; 8 nucleotides agree with TRBD1. V was pared by 1 base and J by 8 bases, with 12 bases of the junction left unmatched. Germline V lookup: CDR1 MNHEY, CDR2 SVGEGT. CDR3 length equals 17 residues.

The J gene is TRBJ1-4, the V gene TRBV12-3 or TRBV12-4; D ambiguous. Trimming took off 7 bases at V and 8 bases at J, with 14 bases between the two ends. The CDR3 runs to 13 residues. This chain's CDR3 is CASTGEGDEKLFF. The DNA of the CDR3 is TGTGCCAGCACTGGGGAAGGTGACGAAAAACTGTTTTTT.

The rearrangement joins TRBV6-2 or TRBV6-3 to TRBJ2-5; D unresolved. Trimming left V 4 bases short and J 1 base short, with 7 bases between. Per the germline V gene, CDR1 is MNHEY and CDR2 is SVGEGT. The CDR3 contains 13 residues. CDR3 coding DNA: TGTGCCAGCAGTTGGGTTTTCCAAGAGACCCAGTACTTC. Translated: CASSWVFQETQYF.

In its sample, this clone was seen once. The V call is TRBV28, the J call TRBJ1-2, with D hard to call. In germline, CDR1 is MDHEN, CDR2 SYDVKM. The CDR3 totals 11 residues. With 4 bases removed from V and 9 bases from J, the gap between germline ends came to 9 bases. The CDR3 coding sequence is TGTGCCAGCAGTTACGGAGGGAGCTACACCTTC. This translates into CASSYGGSYTF.

This clone has a single count. This chain uses TRBV10-3 with TRBJ2-3, with TRBD2 matching over 7 bases. This CDR3 spans 12 amino acids. Per the germline V gene, CDR1 is ENHRY and CDR2 is SYGVKD. The V and J ends lost 10 bases and 5 bases, in that order; junction bases with no gene match: 6. The CDR3 sequence: CATGLVGDTQYF. For the CDR3, the DNA is TGTGCCACAGGACTAGTTGGAGATACGCAGTATTTT.

The chain combines TRBV5-1 with TRBJ1-2, with 7 nucleotides matching TRBD1. CDR1 and CDR2 (germline): SGHRS, YFSETQ. This CDR3 is 19 amino acids long. V shed 4 bases, J shed 1 base, and the junction held 19 bases outside the gene matches. The CDR3 protein is CASSKYDRAFLRLNYGYTF. CDR3 DNA sequence: TGCGCCAGCAGCAAATACGACAGGGCCTTCCTGCGCCTTAACTATGGCTACACCTTC.

A word on this clone: Other DNA sequences of this sample code for an identical CDR3. V gene TRBV7-9 combines with J gene TRBJ2-7; D unclear. Germline lookup yields CDR1 SEHNR and CDR2 FQNEAQ (reference sequence). With 5 bases removed from V and 2 bases from J, the gap between germline ends came to 7 bases. The CDR3 contains 12 residues. Written as DNA, the CDR3 is TGTGCCAGCAGCGTCGGAACCTACGAGCAGTACTTC. Translating it yields CASSVGTYEQYF.

The V call is TRBV6-1, the J call TRBJ1-5; possible D gene TRBD1, 6 bases. Trimming took 0 bases from V and 2 from J, leaving 20 bases between them. CDR1 is MNHNS and CDR2 is SASEGT in the germline V gene. The CDR3 sequence is 19 residues long. DNA for the CDR3: TGTGCCAGCAGTGAAGCGCGGTCCTTGGGACAAAGGCGCAATCAGCCCCAGCATTTT. Amino acid sequence: CASSEARSLGQRRNQPQHF.

V and J are TRBV20-1 and TRBJ1-2; no clear D gene. This CDR3 contains 11 residues. Germline loops: CDR1 DFQATT, CDR2 SNEGSKA (reference sequence). V lost 6 bases to trimming and J lost 5 bases, with 10 bases between them. The CDR3 bases are TGCAGTGCCACCCAAGCGTATGGCTACACCTTC. It codes for CSATQAYGYTF.

The CDR3 here is CASGGMSSGNTIYF. The CDR3 region has the DNA TGTGCCAGTGGGGGAATGAGCTCTGGAAACACCATATATTTT. V is TRBV19 and J is TRBJ1-3; possibly TRBD1 for D (5 bases). The CDR3 is 14 amino acids. V was trimmed by 8 bases and J by 0 bases, leaving 11 bases between them. Germline CDR1 LNHDA, CDR2 SQIVND (reference sequence).

The chain recombines TRBV7-9 with TRBJ1-1; TRBD1 might be the D (5 bases). The germline V gene has CDR1 SEHNR and CDR2 FQNEAQ (reference sequence). The V and J ends lost 1 base and 7 bases respectively, with 10 bases between them. This CDR3 is built from 13 residues. The CDR3 loop is CASSLGPRVEAFF. In DNA, the CDR3 is TGTGCCAGCAGCTTAGGACCCAGGGTTGAAGCTTTCTTT. Combining the CDR3 with reference TRBV7-9 and TRBJ1-1 gives the whole variable domain DTGVSQNPRHKITKRGQNVTFRCDPISEHNRLYWYRQTLGQGPEFLTYFQNEAQLEKSRLLSDRFSAERPKGSFSTLEIQRTEQGDSAMYLCASSLGPRVEAFFGQGTRLTVV.

The chain has TRBV5-4 and TRBJ2-2, with D possibly matching TRBD1 (5 bases). Germline V gives CDR1 SGHNT, CDR2 YYREEE (reference sequence). CDR3 size: 17 residues. With 0 bases removed from V and 0 bases from J, the gap between germline ends came to 12 bases. The CDR3 DNA is TGTGCCAGCAGCTTGGGACAGAAGAGCGCGAACACCGGGGAGCTGTTTTTT. It is translated as CASSLGQKSANTGELFF.

The chain joins TRBV27 to TRBJ1-6; D not certain. This CDR3 has 16 amino acids. Germline values: CDR1 MNHEY, CDR2 SMNVEV (reference sequence). V was cut by 5 bases and J by 3 bases, with 14 bases left in between. CDR3 in amino acids: CASSLDPLGYNSPLHF. The CDR3 nucleotides are TGTGCCAGCAGTCTTGACCCCTTGGGCTATAATTCACCCCTCCACTTT.

This chain connects TRBV5-1 to TRBJ2-7, with D perhaps matching TRBD2 (6 bases). The CDR3 has 17 amino acids. Trimming left V 5 bases short and J 1 base short, with 22 bases between. Germline V gene sequence: CDR1 SGHRS, CDR2 YFSETQ. The CDR3 spells CASSCDYRGTFSYEQYF. CDR3 coding DNA: TGCGCCAGCAGTTGTGATTACCGGGGGACTTTTTCCTACGAGCAGTACTTC.

This chain connects TRBV30 to TRBJ1-1; 7 bases map to TRBD1. V was pared by 3 bases and J by 5 bases, with 6 bases of the junction left unmatched. This CDR3 comprises 13 residues. CDR1 GTSNPN and CDR2 SVGIG come from the germline V gene (reference sequence). The CDR3 sequence: CAWRNRGGTEAFF. CDR3 nucleotides: TGTGCCTGGAGAAACAGGGGTGGAACTGAAGCTTTCTTT.

The sample holds one count of this clone. The chain has TRBV6-5 and TRBJ2-7; weak D call: TRBD2 (6 bases). The germline CDR1 and CDR2 sequences are MNHEY and SVGAGI. The CDR3 is 14 residues long. Trimming left V 5 bases short and J 2 bases short, with 13 bases between. In DNA form, the CDR3 reads TGTGCCAGCAGTCCCCCCGGGGGTGCCTACGAGCAGTACTTC. Protein sequence: CASSPPGGAYEQYF.